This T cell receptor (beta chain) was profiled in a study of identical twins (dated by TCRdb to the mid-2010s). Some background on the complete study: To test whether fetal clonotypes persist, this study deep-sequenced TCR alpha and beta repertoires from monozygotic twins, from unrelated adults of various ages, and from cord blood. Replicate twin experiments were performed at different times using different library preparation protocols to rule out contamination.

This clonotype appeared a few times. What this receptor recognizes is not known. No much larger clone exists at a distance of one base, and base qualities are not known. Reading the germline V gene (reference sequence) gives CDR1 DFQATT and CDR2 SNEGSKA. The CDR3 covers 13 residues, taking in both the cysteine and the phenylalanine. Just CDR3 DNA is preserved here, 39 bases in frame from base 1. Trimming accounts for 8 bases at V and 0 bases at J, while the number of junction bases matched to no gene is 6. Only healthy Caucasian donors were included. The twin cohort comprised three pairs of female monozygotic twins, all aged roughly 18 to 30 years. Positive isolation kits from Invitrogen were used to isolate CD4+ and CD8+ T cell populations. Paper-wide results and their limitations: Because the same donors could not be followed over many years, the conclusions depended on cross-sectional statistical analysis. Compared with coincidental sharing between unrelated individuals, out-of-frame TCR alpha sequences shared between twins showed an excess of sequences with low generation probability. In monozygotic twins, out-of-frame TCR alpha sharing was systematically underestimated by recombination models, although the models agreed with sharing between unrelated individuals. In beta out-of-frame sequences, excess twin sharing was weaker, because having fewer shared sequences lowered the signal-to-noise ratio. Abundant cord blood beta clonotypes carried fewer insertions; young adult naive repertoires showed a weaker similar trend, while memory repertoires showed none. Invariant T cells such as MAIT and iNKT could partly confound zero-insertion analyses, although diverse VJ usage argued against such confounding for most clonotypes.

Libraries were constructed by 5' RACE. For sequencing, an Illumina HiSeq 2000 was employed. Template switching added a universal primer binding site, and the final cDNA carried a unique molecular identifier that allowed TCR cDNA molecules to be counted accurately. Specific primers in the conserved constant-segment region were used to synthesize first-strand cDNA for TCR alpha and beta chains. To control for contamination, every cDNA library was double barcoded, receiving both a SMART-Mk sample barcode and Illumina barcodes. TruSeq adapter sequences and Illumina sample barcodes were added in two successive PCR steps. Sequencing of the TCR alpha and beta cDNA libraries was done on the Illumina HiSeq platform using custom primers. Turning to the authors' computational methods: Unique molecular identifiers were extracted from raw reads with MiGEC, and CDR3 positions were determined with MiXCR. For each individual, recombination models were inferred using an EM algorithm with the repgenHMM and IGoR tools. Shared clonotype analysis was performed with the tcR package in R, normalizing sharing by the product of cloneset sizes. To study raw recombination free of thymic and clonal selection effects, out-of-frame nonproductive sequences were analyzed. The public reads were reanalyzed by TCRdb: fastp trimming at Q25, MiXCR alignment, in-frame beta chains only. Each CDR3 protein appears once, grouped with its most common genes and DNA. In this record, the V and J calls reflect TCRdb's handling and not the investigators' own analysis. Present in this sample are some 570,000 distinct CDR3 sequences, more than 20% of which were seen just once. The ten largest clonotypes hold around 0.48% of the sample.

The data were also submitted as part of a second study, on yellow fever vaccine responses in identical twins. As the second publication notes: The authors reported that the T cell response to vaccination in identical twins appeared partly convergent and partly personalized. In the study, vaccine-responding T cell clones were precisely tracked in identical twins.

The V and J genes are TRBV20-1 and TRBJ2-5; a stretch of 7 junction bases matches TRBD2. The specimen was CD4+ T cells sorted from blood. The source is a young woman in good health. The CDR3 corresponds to CSLSGTNQETQYF. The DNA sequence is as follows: TGCAGTTTATCTGGGACTAACCAAGAGACCCAGTACTTC.